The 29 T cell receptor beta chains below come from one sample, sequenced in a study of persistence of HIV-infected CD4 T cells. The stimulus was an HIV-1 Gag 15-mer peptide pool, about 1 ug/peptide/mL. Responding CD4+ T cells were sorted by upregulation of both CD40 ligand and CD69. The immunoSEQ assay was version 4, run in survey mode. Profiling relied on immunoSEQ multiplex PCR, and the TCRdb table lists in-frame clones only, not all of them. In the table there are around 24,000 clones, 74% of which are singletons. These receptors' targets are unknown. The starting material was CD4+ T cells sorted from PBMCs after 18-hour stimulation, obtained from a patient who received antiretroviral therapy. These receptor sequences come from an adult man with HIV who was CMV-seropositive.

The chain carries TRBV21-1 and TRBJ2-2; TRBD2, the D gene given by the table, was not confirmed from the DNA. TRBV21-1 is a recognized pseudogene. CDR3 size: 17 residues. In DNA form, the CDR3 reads TGTGCCAGCAGCAAAGATTATAGCGGGGGGAAGAACGGGGAGCTGTTTTTT. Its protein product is CASSKDYSGGKNGELFF.

For the CDR3, the DNA is TGTGCCAGCGGAATAACAGCGACGACCGGGGAGCTGTTTTTT. It yields the protein CASGITATTGELFF. The chain couples TRBV6-4 to TRBJ2-2, with no clear D. The CDR3 spans 14 residues. CDR1 is MRHNA and CDR2 is SNTAGT in the germline V gene. V dropped 8 bases and J dropped 5 bases, with 15 bases sitting between them.

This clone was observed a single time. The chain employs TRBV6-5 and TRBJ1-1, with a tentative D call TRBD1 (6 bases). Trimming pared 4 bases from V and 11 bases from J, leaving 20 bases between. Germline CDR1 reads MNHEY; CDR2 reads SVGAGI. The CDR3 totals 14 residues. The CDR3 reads CASSSRAGRGGAFF. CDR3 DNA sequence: TGTGCCAGCAGTTCCCGGGCCGGCAGGGGAGGGGCTTTCTTT.

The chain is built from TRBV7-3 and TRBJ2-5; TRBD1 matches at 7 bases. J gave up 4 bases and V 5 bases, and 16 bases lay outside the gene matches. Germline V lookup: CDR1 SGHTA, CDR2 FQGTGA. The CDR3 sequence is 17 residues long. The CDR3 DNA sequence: TGTGCCAGCAGCCCGAACGGCAGGGGGATCTTAGGAGAGACCCAGTACTTC. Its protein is CASSPNGRGILGETQYF.

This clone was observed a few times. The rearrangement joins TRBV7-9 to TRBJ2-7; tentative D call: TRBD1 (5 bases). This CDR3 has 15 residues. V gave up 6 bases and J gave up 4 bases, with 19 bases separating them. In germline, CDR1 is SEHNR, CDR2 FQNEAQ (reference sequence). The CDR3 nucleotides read TGTGCCAGCAGGGGCTGGGGCAGGGATGAATACGAGCAGTACTTC. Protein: CASRGWGRDEYEQYF.

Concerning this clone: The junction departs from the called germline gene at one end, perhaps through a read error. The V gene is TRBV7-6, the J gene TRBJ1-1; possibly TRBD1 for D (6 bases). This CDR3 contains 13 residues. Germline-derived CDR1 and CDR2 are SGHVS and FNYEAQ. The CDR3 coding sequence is TGTGCCAGCAGCTTAGCGCAGGGGCTTGGGGTTAACTTT. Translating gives CASSLAQGLGVNF.

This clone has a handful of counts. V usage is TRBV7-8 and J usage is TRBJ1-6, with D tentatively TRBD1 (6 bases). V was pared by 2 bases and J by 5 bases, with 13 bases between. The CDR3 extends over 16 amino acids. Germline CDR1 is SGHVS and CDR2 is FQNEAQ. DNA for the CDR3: TGTGCCAGCAGCTTAAGGCTGCCAGGGGATAATTCACCCCTCCACTTT. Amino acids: CASSLRLPGDNSPLHF.

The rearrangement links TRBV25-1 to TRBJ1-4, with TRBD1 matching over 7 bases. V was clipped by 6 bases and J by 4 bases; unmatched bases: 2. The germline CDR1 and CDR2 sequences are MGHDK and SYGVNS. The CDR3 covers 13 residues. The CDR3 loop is CASSRQGNEKLFF. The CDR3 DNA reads TGTGCCAGCAGCAGACAGGGTAATGAAAAACTGTTTTTT.

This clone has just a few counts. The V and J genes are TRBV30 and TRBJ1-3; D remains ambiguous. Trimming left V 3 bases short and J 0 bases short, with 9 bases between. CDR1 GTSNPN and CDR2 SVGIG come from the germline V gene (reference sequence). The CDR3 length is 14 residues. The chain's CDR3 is CAWRTYGSGNTIYF. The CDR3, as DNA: TGTGCCTGGAGAACATACGGCTCTGGAAACACCATATATTTT. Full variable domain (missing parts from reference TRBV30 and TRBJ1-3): SQTIHQWPATLVQPVGSPLSLECTVEGTSNPNLYWYRQAAGRGLQLLFYSVGIGQISSEVPQNLSASRPQDRQFILSSKKLLLSDSGFYLCAWRTYGSGNTIYFGEGSWLTVV.

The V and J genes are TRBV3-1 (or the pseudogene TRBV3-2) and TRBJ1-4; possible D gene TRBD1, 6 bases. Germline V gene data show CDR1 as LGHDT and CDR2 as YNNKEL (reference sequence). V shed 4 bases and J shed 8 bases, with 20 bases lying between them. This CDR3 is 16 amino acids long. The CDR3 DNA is TGTGCCAGCAGCCCGGGAAACCAGGGGTATCGGGAAAAACTGTTTTTT. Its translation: CASSPGNQGYREKLFF.

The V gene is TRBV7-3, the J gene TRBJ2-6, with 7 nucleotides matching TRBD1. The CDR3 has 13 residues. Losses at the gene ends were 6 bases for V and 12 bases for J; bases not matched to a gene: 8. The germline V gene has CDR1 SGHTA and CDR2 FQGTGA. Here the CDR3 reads CASRTPGQSVLTF. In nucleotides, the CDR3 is TGTGCCAGCAGAACTCCGGGACAGTCCGTCCTGACTTTC.

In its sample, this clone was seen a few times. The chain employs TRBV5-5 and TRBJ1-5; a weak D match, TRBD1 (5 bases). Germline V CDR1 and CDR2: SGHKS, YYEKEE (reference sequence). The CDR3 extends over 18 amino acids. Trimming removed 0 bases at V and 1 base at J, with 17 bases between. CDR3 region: CASSLGPHGGSSNQPQHF. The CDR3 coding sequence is TGTGCCAGCAGCTTGGGTCCCCACGGGGGGTCAAGCAATCAGCCCCAGCATTTT.

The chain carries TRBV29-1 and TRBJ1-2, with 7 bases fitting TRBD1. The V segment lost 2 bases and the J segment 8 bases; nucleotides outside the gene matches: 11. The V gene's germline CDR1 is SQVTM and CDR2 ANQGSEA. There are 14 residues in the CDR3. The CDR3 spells CSVERQGPYSGYTF. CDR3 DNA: TGCAGCGTTGAACGACAGGGACCTTATAGCGGCTACACCTTC.

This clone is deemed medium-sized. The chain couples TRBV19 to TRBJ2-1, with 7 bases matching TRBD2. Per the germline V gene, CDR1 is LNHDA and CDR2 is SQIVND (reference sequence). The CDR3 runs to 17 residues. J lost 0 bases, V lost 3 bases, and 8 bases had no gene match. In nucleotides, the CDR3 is TGTGCCAGTAGTATCCCCTCTAGCGGAATCTCCTACAATGAGCAGTTCTTC. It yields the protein CASSIPSSGISYNEQFF.

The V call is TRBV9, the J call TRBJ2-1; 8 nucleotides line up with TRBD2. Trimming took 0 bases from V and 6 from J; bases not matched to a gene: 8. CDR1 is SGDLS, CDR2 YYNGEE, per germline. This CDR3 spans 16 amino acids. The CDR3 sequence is CASSVETSGAFNEQFF. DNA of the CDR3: TGTGCCAGCAGCGTAGAAACTAGCGGCGCGTTCAATGAGCAGTTCTTC.

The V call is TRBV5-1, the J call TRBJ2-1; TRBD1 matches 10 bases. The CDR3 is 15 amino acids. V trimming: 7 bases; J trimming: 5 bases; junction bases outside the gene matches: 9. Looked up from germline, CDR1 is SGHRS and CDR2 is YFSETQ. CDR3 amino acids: CASVQRDRGHNEQFF. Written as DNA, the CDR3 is TGCGCCAGCGTACAACGGGACAGGGGCCACAATGAGCAGTTCTTC.

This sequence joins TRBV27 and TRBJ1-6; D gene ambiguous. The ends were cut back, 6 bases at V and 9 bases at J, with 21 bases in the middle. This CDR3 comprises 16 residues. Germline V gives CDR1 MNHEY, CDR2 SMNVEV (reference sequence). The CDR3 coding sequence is TGTGCCAGCAGCCCAACTTGGAGCCCGTTGCTTTCACCCCTCCACTTT. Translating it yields CASSPTWSPLLSPLHF.

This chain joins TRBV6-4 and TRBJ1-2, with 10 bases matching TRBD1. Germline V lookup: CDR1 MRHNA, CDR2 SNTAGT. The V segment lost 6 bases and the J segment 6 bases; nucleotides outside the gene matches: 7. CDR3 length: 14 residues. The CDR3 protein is CASSHTGTGDGYTF. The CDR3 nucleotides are TGTGCCAGCAGCCACACCGGGACAGGGGATGGCTACACCTTC.

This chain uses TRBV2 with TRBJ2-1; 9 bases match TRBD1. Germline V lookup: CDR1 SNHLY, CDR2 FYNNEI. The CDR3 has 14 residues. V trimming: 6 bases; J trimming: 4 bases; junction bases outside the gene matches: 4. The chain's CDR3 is CASSEDRGYNEQFF. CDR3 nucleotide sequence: TGTGCCAGCAGCGAGGACAGGGGATACAATGAGCAGTTCTTC.

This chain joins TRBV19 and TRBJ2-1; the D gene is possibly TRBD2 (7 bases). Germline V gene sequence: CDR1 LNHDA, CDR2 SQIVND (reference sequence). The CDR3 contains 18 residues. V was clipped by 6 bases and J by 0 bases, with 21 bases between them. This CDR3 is CASRTGTGRVSSYNEQFF. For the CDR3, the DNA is TGTGCCAGTAGAACAGGGACGGGGAGGGTGAGCTCCTACAATGAGCAGTTCTTC.

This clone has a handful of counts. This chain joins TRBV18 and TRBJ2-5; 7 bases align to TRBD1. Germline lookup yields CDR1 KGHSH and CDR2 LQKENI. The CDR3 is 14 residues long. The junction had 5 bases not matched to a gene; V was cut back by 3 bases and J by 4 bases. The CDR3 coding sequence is TGTGCCAGCTCACCTGAAACAGGGGTAGAGACCCAGTACTTC. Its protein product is CASSPETGVETQYF.

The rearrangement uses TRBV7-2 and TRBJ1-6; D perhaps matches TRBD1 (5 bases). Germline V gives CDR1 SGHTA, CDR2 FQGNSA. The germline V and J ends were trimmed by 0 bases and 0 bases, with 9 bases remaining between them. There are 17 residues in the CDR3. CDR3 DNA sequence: TGTGCCAGCAGCTTAGCGGGGCCGAGCTCCTATAATTCACCCCTCCACTTT. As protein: CASSLAGPSSYNSPLHF.

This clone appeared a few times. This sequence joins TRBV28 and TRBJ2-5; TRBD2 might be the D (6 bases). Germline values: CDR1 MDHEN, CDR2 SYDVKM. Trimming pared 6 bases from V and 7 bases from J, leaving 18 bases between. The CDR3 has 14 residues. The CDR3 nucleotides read TGTGCCAGCAGAGGAGGGGTGTCTCTCGGGACCCAGTACTTC. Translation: CASRGGVSLGTQYF.

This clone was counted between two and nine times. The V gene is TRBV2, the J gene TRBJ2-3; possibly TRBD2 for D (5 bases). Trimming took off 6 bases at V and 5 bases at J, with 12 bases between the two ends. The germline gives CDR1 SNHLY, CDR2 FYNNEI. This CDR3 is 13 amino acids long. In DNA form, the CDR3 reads TGTGCCAGCAGGGCCCCTGAGGGAGATACGCAGTATTTT. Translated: CASRAPEGDTQYF.

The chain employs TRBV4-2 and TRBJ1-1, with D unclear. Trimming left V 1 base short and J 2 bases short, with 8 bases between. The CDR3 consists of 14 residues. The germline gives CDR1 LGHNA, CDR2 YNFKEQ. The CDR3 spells CASSQVLINTEAFF. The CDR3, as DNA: TGTGCCAGCAGCCAAGTCTTAATCAACACTGAAGCTTTCTTT.

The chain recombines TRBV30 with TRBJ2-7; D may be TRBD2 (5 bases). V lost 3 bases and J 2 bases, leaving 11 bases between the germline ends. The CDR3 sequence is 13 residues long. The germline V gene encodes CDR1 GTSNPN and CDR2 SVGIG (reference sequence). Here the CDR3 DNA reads TGTGCCTGGAGGAGGGCAGGTCCCTACGAGCAGTACTTC. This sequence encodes CAWRRAGPYEQYF.

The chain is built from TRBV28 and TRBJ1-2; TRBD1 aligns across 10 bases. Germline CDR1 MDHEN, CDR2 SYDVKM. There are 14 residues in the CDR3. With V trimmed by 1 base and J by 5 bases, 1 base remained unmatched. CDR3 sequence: CASSLSGQGYGYTF. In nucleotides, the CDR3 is TGTGCCAGCAGTTTATCGGGACAGGGGTATGGCTACACCTTC.

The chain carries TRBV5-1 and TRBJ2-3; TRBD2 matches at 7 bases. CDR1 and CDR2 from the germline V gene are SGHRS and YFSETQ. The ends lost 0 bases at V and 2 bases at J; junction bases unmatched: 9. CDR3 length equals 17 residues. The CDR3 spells CASSLGRQSGNTDTQYF. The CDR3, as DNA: TGCGCCAGCAGCTTGGGGAGGCAGAGCGGGAACACAGATACGCAGTATTTT.

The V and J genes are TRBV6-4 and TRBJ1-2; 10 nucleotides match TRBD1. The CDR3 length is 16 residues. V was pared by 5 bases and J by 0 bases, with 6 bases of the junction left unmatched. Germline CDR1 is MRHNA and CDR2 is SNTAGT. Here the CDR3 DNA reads TGTGCCAGCAGTCCAACCGGGACAGGGGCTAACTATGGCTACACCTTC. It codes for CASSPTGTGANYGYTF.